A single sample is the source of the 30 T cell receptor beta chains below, sequenced in a study of glioma-infiltrating T cells after dendritic cell vaccination. Some clones are missing from TCRdb's copy, which holds only in-frame ones; the method was immunoSEQ multiplex PCR. The sample records about 82,000 clones, 85% to 90% being singletons. Sample: blood, taken before dendritic cell vaccination. These receptors were collected from a human donor with glioblastoma.

This clone was recorded a few times. The V gene is TRBV29-1, the J gene TRBJ1-1; D is perhaps TRBD1 (6 bases). The CDR3 is made up of 15 amino acids. Per germline, CDR1 SQVTM and CDR2 ANQGSEA. Trimming removed 3 bases at V and 1 base at J, with 15 bases between. The CDR3 DNA follows: TGCAGCGTTGACCTTGGGGGGGCGCCGAACACTGAAGCTTTCTTT. It is translated as CSVDLGGAPNTEAFF.

The V call is TRBV9, the J call TRBJ2-7; 13 bases line up with TRBD2. After removal of 2 bases from V and 5 bases from J, the junction contained 7 bases not matched to a gene. Germline V gene sequence: CDR1 SGDLS, CDR2 YYNGEE. The length of the CDR3 is 16 residues. CDR3 nucleotides: TGTGCCAGCAGCGTGGGAGGGACTAGCGGGACTCACGAGCAGTACTTC. Amino acids: CASSVGGTSGTHEQYF. The whole variable domain, filled in from reference TRBV9 and TRBJ2-7, reads DSGVTQTPKHLITATGQRVTLRCSPRSGDLSVYWYQQSLDQGLQFLIQYYNGEERAKGNILERFSAQQFPDLHSELNLSSLELGDSALYFCASSVGGTSGTHEQYFGPGTRLTVT.

The chain combines TRBV11-2 with TRBJ2-7; D might be TRBD2 (6 bases). Trimming removed 3 bases from V and 2 bases from J, with 11 bases in between. The germline V gene has CDR1 SGHAT and CDR2 FQNNGV. This CDR3 has 14 residues. For the CDR3, the DNA is TGTGCCAGCAGCTTCTATAGCGGAACCTACGAGCAGTACTTC. It codes for CASSFYSGTYEQYF.

J is TRBJ2-1 and V is TRBV5-1, with 14 bases identical to TRBD2. The length of the CDR3 is 20 residues. Germline V gene data show CDR1 as SGHRS and CDR2 as YFSETQ. The junction had 9 bases not matched to a gene; V was cut back by 0 bases and J by 1 base. In DNA, the CDR3 is TGCGCCAGCAGCTTGGCCGAGACTAGCGGGGGGGCGGAATCCTACAATGAGCAGTTCTTC. It translates to CASSLAETSGGAESYNEQFF.

The CDR3 is CASSVGNGAQGYTF. CDR3 in DNA: TGTGCCAGCAGCGTAGGAAATGGGGCGCAGGGCTACACCTTC. This chain connects TRBV9 to TRBJ1-2, with D possibly TRBD1 on 5 matching bases. From germline, CDR1 is SGDLS and CDR2 YYNGEE. The CDR3 is 14 amino acids. The V end was cut by 0 bases, the J end by 8 bases, with 14 bases between.

This clone appeared a single time. The chain combines TRBV28 with TRBJ1-2; weak D call: TRBD1 (6 bases). Trimming stripped 6 bases from V and 4 bases from J, with 21 bases between. Germline V CDR1 and CDR2: MDHEN, SYDVKM. The CDR3 has 16 amino acids. This CDR3 is CASRDGYGGRGYGYTF. The CDR3 DNA follows: TGTGCCAGCAGAGATGGGTATGGGGGCCGTGGCTATGGCTACACCTTC.

CDR3 sequence (DNA): TGTGCCAGCAGCTTAGTGGCGGGTAGCCACGAGCAGTACTTC. It specifies CASSLVAGSHEQYF. V is TRBV11-3 and J is TRBJ2-7, with D perhaps matching TRBD2 (5 bases). CDR1 SGHNT and CDR2 YENEEA come from the germline V gene. The V end lost 1 base, the J end lost 5 bases, and 12 bases lay between the germline ends. This CDR3 has 14 residues.

The chain employs TRBV2 and TRBJ1-2; TRBD1 matches 8 bases. V was pared by 6 bases and J by 7 bases, with 13 bases of the junction left unmatched. Germline V gene sequence: CDR1 SNHLY, CDR2 FYNNEI. The CDR3 spans 15 residues. The CDR3 nucleotides are TGTGCCAGCAGAGAAAATTCCGGGACAGGCGCTGGCTACACCTTC. Translation: CASRENSGTGAGYTF. The whole variable domain, filled in from reference TRBV2 and TRBJ1-2, reads EPEVTQTPSHQVTQMGQEVILRCVPISNHLYFYWYRQILGQKVEFLVSFYNNEISEKSEIFDDQFSVERPDGSNFTLKIRSTKLEDSAMYFCASRENSGTGAGYTFGSGTRLTVV.

The rearrangement links TRBV5-5 to TRBJ2-7; TRBD1 matches at 9 bases. The CDR3 loop spans 16 amino acids. J gave up 9 bases and V 5 bases, and 18 bases lay outside the gene matches. CDR1 and CDR2 from the germline V gene are SGHKS and YYEKEE (reference sequence). The CDR3 sequence: CASRRGQGSEATRQYF. The CDR3 DNA sequence: TGTGCCAGCAGGCGGGGACAGGGATCGGAGGCAACGAGGCAGTACTTC. Filled out from reference TRBV5-5 and TRBJ2-7, the complete variable domain reads DAGVTQSPTHLIKTRGQQVTLRCSPISGHKSVSWYQQVLGQGPQFIFQYYEKEERGRGNFPDRFSARQFPNYSSELNVNALLLGDSALYLCASRRGQGSEATRQYFGPGTRLTVT.

This clone has a single count. V gene TRBV27 combines with J gene TRBJ1-4; TRBD1 aligns across 7 bases. The CDR3 is made up of 15 amino acids. CDR1 and CDR2 (germline): MNHEY, SMNVEV (reference sequence). V dropped 6 bases and J dropped 4; count of bases not matched to a gene: 8. The CDR3 loop is CASRITGQNNEKLFF. CDR3 sequence (DNA): TGTGCCAGCAGGATAACGGGACAGAATAATGAAAAACTGTTTTTT.

The sample holds one count of this clone. The rearrangement links TRBV7-8 to TRBJ1-2, with 10 bases that match TRBD1. After removal of 3 bases from V and 7 bases from J, the junction contained 5 bases not matched to a gene. CDR1 and CDR2 from the germline V gene are SGHVS and FQNEAQ. The CDR3 sequence is 14 residues long. CDR3 coding DNA: TGTGCCAGCAGCTTCGGGACAGGGGATCCTGGCTACACCTTC. Translation gives CASSFGTGDPGYTF.

This chain joins TRBV9 and TRBJ1-4; D is unresolved. Germline CDR1 is SGDLS and CDR2 is YYNGEE. The V end lost 2 bases, the J end lost 12 bases, and 14 bases lay between the germline ends. The CDR3 totals 13 residues. CDR3 region: CASSVELHGELFF. For the CDR3, the DNA is TGTGCCAGCAGCGTGGAACTCCACGGAGAACTGTTTTTT.

The genes are TRBV6-5 and TRBJ2-2, with unresolved D. Germline V lookup: CDR1 MNHEY, CDR2 SVGAGI. Trimming cost V 6 bases and J 6 bases, with 11 bases left between them. CDR3 length: 13 amino acids. This CDR3 is CASRGVGPGELFF. CDR3 nucleotide sequence: TGTGCCAGCAGGGGCGTGGGTCCCGGGGAGCTGTTTTTT.

This rearrangement joins TRBV27 to TRBJ2-5; D is possibly TRBD2 (5 bases). The J call may be incorrect, as the DNA end agrees better with TRBJ2-7. This CDR3 region has 17 residues. Germline V CDR1 and CDR2: MNHEY, SMNVEV (reference sequence). The CDR3: CASSLKYEGRSSYEQYF. CDR3 sequence (DNA): TGTGCCAGCAGTTTAAAGTATGAGGGAAGGAGTTCCTACGAGCAGTACTTC.

This clone is a singleton in its sample. This rearrangement joins TRBV14 to TRBJ2-3, with 8 bases identical to TRBD2. After removal of 0 bases from V and 0 bases from J, the junction contained 8 bases not matched to a gene. CDR1 is SGHDN and CDR2 is FVKESK in the germline V gene. This CDR3 is 18 amino acids long. This CDR3 is CASSQDFGLAGSTDTQYF. The CDR3 DNA follows: TGTGCCAGCAGCCAAGACTTTGGGCTAGCGGGTAGCACAGATACGCAGTATTTT. Looking up the rest from reference TRBV14 and TRBJ2-3 gives the full variable domain: EAGVTQFPSHSVIEKGQTVTLRCDPISGHDNLYWYRRVMGKEIKFLLHFVKESKQDESGMPNNRFLAERTGGTYSTLKVQPAELEDSGVYFCASSQDFGLAGSTDTQYFGPGTRLTVL.

The V and J genes are TRBV7-9 and TRBJ2-5, with D maybe TRBD2 (7 bases). From germline, CDR1 is SEHNR and CDR2 FQNEAQ (reference sequence). The CDR3 is 14 amino acids. With 3 bases removed from V and 5 bases from J, the gap between germline ends came to 13 bases. The CDR3 sequence is CASSFEGGRETQYF. CDR3 coding DNA: TGTGCCAGCAGCTTTGAGGGGGGGCGGGAGACCCAGTACTTC.

The chain is built from TRBV30 and TRBJ1-1; TRBD1 matches 7 bases. Germline V gene data show CDR1 as GTSNPN and CDR2 as SVGIG (reference sequence). V trimming: 7 bases; J trimming: 3 bases; junction bases outside the gene matches: 5. This CDR3 is 12 amino acids long. This chain's CDR3 is CASTGEYTEAFF. The CDR3 DNA follows: TGTGCCTCCACAGGGGAGTACACTGAAGCTTTCTTT.

This clone was detected only a few times. The CDR3 coding sequence is TGTGCCAGCAGTTACTCGATTAGCGGGAGTTTGAATGAGCAGTTCTTC. Translation: CASSYSISGSLNEQFF. The rearrangement joins TRBV6-5 to TRBJ2-1; 9 nucleotides agree with TRBD2. The V segment lost 0 bases and the J segment 7 bases; nucleotides outside the gene matches: 7. CDR3 length: 16 amino acids. From germline, CDR1 is MNHEY and CDR2 SVGAGI.

This clone was counted a few times. This sequence joins TRBV4-2 and TRBJ2-3, with D unclear. The ends were cut back, 1 base at V and 3 bases at J, with 5 bases in the middle. Germline CDR1 reads LGHNA; CDR2 reads YNFKEQ. This CDR3 is 13 amino acids long. Here the CDR3 reads CASSQVRTDTQYF. In nucleotides, the CDR3 is TGTGCCAGCAGCCAAGTGCGGACAGATACGCAGTATTTT.

The chain carries TRBV19 and TRBJ1-3; D unclear. V lost 5 bases to trimming and J lost 0 bases, with 11 bases between them. CDR3 length: 15 residues. Germline V gives CDR1 LNHDA, CDR2 SQIVND (reference sequence). In DNA, the CDR3 is TGTGCCAGTAGTGTCGGCAGGTACTCTGGAAACACCATATATTTT. It translates to CASSVGRYSGNTIYF.

The chain is built from TRBV30 and TRBJ2-3, with D maybe TRBD1 (6 bases). Trimming cost V 7 bases and J 0 bases, with 11 bases left between them. CDR1 is GTSNPN, CDR2 SVGIG, per germline (reference sequence). The CDR3 is 13 amino acids. DNA for the CDR3: TGTGCCTTCCAGGGGTTGAGCACAGATACGCAGTATTTT. It codes for CAFQGLSTDTQYF.

This chain joins TRBV7-8 and TRBJ2-1; D is perhaps TRBD1 (6 bases). This CDR3 has 16 residues. From germline, CDR1 is SGHVS and CDR2 FQNEAQ. Trimming cost V 1 base and J 0 bases, with 10 bases left between them. This CDR3 reads CASSLGGPLSYNEQFF. The CDR3 nucleotides are TGTGCCAGCAGCTTAGGGGGGCCCCTCTCCTACAATGAGCAGTTCTTC.

CDR3 protein: CASSPASGSYNEQFF. The DNA for the CDR3 is TGTGCCAGCAGCCCCGCTAGCGGGTCCTACAATGAGCAGTTCTTC. This rearrangement joins TRBV2 to TRBJ2-1, with 8 bases fitting TRBD2. Looked up from germline, CDR1 is SNHLY and CDR2 is FYNNEI. The CDR3 is 15 residues long. V lost 6 bases to trimming and J lost 1 base; unmatched junction nucleotides: 5.

This chain links TRBV29-1 with TRBJ2-5; TRBD2 matches at 9 bases. The end of the DNA aligns better with TRBJ2-7, so the J call may be wrong. Germline values: CDR1 SQVTM, CDR2 ANQGSEA. The CDR3 length is 13 residues. The CDR3 loop is CSGGAGGGYEQYF. CDR3 sequence (DNA): TGCAGCGGGGGAGCGGGAGGAGGTTACGAGCAGTACTTC.

This chain connects TRBV2 to TRBJ2-5; TRBD1 agrees at 8 bases. The CDR3 is made up of 17 amino acids. J was trimmed by 1 base and V by 6 bases; bases with no gene match: 13. Germline V gives CDR1 SNHLY, CDR2 FYNNEI. CDR3 in amino acids: CASRDKTGAPSQETQYF. DNA for the CDR3: TGTGCCAGCAGGGACAAGACAGGGGCTCCGTCCCAAGAGACCCAGTACTTC.

The chain recombines TRBV2 with TRBJ2-7; 11 nucleotides agree with TRBD2. Germline-derived CDR1 and CDR2 are SNHLY and FYNNEI. J lost 7 bases, V lost 3 bases, and 5 bases had no gene match. The CDR3 totals 14 residues. The CDR3 is CASSEVAGGLEQYF. CDR3 DNA: TGTGCCAGCAGTGAGGTAGCGGGGGGGCTAGAGCAGTACTTC.

The rearrangement uses TRBV9 and TRBJ2-1, with 10 nucleotides matching TRBD2. V dropped 5 bases and J dropped 6; count of bases not matched to a gene: 5. Germline-derived CDR1 and CDR2 are SGDLS and YYNGEE. The CDR3 runs to 14 residues. The CDR3 loop is CASRPGTSVNEQFF. CDR3 in DNA: TGTGCCAGCAGACCCGGGACTAGCGTCAATGAGCAGTTCTTC.

V usage is TRBV5-6 and J usage is TRBJ2-5, with 9 bases fitting TRBD2. The V and J ends lost 0 bases and 1 base, in that order; junction bases with no gene match: 4. The CDR3 has 16 residues. Germline V CDR1 and CDR2: SGHDT, YYEEEE. CDR3 in DNA: TGTGCCAGCAGCTTGGATATTAGCGGGAGCCAAGAGACCCAGTACTTC. Amino acids: CASSLDISGSQETQYF.

The rearrangement joins TRBV18 to TRBJ1-1, with TRBD1 matching 7 bases. The V gene end was trimmed by 0 bases and the J gene end by 9 bases; junction bases not matched to a gene: 13. CDR3 length equals 16 residues. CDR1 and CDR2 from the germline V gene are KGHSH and LQKENI. This chain's CDR3 is CASSPPGLAMGQQAFF. CDR3 coding DNA: TGTGCCAGCTCACCACCGGGATTGGCGATGGGACAGCAAGCTTTCTTT. Variable domain in full (rest from reference TRBV18 and TRBJ1-1): NAGVMQNPRHLVRRRGQEARLRCSPMKGHSHVYWYRQLPEEGLKFMVYLQKENIIDESGMPKERFSAEFPKEGPSILRIQQVVRGDSAAYFCASSPPGLAMGQQAFFGQGTRLTVV.

J is TRBJ2-5 and V is TRBV6-6; D remains unclear. The DNA end is more similar to TRBJ2-7, so the J call may be wrong. The CDR3 loop spans 11 amino acids. Per germline, CDR1 MNHNY and CDR2 SVGAGI (reference sequence). CDR3 in DNA: TGTGCCAGCAGTATCCAGGCCGAGCAGTACTTC. It translates to CASSIQAEQYF.